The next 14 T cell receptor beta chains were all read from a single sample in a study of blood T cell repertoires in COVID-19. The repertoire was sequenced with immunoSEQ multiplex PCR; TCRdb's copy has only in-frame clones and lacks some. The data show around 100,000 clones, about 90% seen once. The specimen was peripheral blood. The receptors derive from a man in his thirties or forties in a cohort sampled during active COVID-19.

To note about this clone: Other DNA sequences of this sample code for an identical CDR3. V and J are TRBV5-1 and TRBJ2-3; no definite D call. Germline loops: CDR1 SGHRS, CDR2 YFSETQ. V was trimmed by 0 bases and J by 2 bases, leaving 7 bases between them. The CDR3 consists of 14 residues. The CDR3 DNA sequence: TGCGCCAGCAGCTTGGGCCAGGACACAGATACGCAGTATTTT. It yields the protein CASSLGQDTDTQYF.

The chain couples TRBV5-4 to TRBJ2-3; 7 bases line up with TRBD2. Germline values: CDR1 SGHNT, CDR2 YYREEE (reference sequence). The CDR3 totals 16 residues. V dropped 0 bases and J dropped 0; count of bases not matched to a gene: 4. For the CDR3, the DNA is TGTGCCAGCAGCTTGGTGGCGGGAGCTAGCACAGATACGCAGTATTTT. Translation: CASSLVAGASTDTQYF.

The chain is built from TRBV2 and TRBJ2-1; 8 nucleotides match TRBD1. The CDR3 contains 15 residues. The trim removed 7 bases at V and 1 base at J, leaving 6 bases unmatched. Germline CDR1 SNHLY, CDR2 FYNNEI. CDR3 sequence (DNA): TGTGCCAGCATTGCTACAGGGGGTTCCTACAATGAGCAGTTCTTC. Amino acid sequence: CASIATGGSYNEQFF.

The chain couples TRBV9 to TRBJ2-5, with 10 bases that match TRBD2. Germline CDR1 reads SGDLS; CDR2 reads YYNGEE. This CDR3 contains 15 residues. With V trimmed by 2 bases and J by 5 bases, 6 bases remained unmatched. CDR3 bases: TGTGCCAGCAGCGTCAGCGGGGGGGCGCGGGAGACCCAGTACTTC. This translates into CASSVSGGARETQYF.

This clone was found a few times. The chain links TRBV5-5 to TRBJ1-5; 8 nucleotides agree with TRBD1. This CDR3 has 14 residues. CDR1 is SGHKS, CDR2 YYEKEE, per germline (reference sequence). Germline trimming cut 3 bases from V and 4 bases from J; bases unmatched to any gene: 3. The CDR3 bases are TGTGCCAGCAGCTGGGGACAGGAGAATCAGCCCCAGCATTTT. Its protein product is CASSWGQENQPQHF.

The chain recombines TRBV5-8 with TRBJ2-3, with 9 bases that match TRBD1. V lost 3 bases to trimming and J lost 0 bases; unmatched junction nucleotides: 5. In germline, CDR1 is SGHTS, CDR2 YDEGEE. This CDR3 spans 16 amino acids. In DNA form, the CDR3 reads TGTGCCAGCAGCTCCGGACAGGGGATAAGCACAGATACGCAGTATTTT. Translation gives CASSSGQGISTDTQYF.

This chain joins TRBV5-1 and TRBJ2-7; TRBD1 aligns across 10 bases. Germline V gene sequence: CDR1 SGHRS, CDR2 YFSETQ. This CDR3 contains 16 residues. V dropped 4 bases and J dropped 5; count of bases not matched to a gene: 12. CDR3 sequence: CASSTDPGQGPHEQYF. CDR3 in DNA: TGCGCCAGCAGCACCGACCCGGGACAGGGGCCCCACGAGCAGTACTTC.

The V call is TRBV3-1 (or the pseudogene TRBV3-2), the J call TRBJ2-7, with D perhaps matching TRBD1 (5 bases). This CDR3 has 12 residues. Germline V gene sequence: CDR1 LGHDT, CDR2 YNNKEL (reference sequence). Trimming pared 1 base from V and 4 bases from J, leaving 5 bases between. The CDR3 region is CASSQGQYEQYF. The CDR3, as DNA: TGTGCCAGCAGCCAAGGACAGTACGAGCAGTACTTC.

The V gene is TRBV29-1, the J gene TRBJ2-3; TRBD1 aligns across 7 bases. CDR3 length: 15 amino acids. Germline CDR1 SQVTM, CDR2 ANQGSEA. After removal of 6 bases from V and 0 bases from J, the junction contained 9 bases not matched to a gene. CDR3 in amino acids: CSVGTGTASTDTQYF. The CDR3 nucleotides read TGCAGCGTAGGGACCGGGACAGCCAGCACAGATACGCAGTATTTT.

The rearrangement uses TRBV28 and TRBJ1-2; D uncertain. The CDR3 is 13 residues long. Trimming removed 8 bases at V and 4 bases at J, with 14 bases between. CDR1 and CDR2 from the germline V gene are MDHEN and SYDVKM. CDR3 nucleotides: TGTGCCAGCGCCCCCCCAAGCATCTATGGCTACACCTTC. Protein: CASAPPSIYGYTF.

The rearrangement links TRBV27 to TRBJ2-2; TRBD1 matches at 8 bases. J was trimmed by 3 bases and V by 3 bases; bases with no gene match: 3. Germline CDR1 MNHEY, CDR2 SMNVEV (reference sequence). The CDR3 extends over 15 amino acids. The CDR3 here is CASSFLDRDTGELFF. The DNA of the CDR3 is TGTGCCAGCAGTTTTTTGGACAGGGACACCGGGGAGCTGTTTTTT.

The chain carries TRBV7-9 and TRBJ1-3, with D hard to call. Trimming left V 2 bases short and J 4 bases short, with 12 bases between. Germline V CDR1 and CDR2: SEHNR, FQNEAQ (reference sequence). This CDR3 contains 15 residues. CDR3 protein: CASSLHVEAGNTIYF. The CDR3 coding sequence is TGTGCCAGCAGCTTACATGTGGAGGCGGGAAACACCATATATTTT.

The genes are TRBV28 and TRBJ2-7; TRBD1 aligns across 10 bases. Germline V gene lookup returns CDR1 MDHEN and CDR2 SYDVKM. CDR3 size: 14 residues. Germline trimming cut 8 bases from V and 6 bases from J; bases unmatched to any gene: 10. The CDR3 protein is CASGGQGSFSEQYF. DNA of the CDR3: TGTGCCAGCGGGGGACAGGGGAGTTTCTCCGAGCAGTACTTC. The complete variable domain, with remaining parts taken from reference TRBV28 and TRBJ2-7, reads DVKVTQSSRYLVKRTGEKVFLECVQDMDHENMFWYRQDPGLGLRLIYFSYDVKMKEKGDIPEGYSVSREKKERFSLILESASTNQTSMYLCASGGQGSFSEQYFGPGTRLTVT.

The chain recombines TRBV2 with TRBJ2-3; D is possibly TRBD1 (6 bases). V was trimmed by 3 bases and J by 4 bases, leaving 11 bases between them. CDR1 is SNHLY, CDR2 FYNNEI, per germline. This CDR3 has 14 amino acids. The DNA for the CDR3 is TGTGCCAGCAGTGAGACGACAGGACCAGATACGCAGTATTTT. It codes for CASSETTGPDTQYF.